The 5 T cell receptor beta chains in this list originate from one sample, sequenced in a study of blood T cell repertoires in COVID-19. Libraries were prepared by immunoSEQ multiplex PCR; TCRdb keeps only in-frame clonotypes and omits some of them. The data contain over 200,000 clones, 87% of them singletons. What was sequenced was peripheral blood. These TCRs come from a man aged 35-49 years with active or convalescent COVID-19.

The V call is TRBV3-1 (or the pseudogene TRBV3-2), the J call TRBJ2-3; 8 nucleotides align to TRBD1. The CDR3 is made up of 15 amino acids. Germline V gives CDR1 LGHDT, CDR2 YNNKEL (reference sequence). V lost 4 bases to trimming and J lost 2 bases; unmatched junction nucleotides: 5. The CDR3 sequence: CASSREGQDTDTQYF. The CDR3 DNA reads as TGTGCCAGCAGCCGCGAGGGACAGGACACAGATACGCAGTATTTT.

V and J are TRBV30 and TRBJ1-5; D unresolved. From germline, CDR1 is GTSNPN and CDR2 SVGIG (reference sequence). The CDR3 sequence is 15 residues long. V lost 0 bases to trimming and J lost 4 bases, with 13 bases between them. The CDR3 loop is CAWSVNTFANQPQHF. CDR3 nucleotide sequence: TGTGCCTGGAGTGTAAACACCTTTGCAAATCAGCCCCAGCATTTT.

The CDR3 DNA is TGTGCCAGCAGCTTAGGCGGGGGCGATACTGAAGCTTTCTTT. It is translated as CASSLGGGDTEAFF. The V call is TRBV7-2, the J call TRBJ1-1; perhaps TRBD1 as D (6 bases). The CDR3 length is 14 residues. Germline lookup yields CDR1 SGHTA and CDR2 FQGNSA. V was clipped by 1 base and J by 5 bases, with 11 bases between them.

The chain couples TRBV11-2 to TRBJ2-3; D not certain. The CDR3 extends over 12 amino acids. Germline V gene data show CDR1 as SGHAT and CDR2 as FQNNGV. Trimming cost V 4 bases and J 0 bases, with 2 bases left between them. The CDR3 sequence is CASSSSTDTQYF. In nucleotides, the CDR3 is TGTGCCAGCAGCTCTAGCACAGATACGCAGTATTTT.

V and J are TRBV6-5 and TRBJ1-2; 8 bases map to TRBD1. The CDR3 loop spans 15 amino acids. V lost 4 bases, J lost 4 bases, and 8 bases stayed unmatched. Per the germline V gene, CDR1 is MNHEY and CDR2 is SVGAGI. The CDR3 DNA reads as TGTGCCAGCAGTTTCGGACAGGGCCCCGCCTATGGCTACACCTTC. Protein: CASSFGQGPAYGYTF.